The rows below give T cell receptor beta chains drawn from one sample of a study of blood T cell repertoires in COVID-19. The protocol was immunoSEQ multiplex PCR, while the TCRdb copy is restricted to in-frame clones and leaves out a portion. The table has about 160,000 clones, about 85% seen once; the top ten hold around 1.1%. Input material: peripheral blood. The receptors derive from a man aged 35-49 years with acute or convalescent COVID-19. Each CDR3 is given with its conserved first and last residue. Each record gives: V gene, clone size, J gene, D gene, CDR3 DNA, CDR3 protein. D genes are given only for firm matches. Not all rows give a size; the values are once, few, many and, for expanded clones, a class.

TRBV2	NA	TRBJ1-1	NA	TGTGCCAGTCTTTACACTGAAGCTTTCTTT	CASLYTEAFF
TRBV6-5	once	TRBJ2-2	NA	TGTGCCAGCACCAGACTAACGAACACCGGGGAGCTGTTTTTT	CASTRLTNTGELFF
TRBV15	NA	TRBJ2-6	NA	TGTGCCACCAGCAGGGTCAGCTCTGGGGCCAACGTCCTGACTTTC	CATSRVSSGANVLTF
TRBV2	once	TRBJ2-7	TRBD1	TGTGCCAGCAGCCAAGGCACAGGGGGCTACGAGCAGTACTTC	CASSQGTGGYEQYF
TRBV28	NA	TRBJ2-7	TRBD1	TGTGCCAGCAGTCTCCCGACAGGGGCGGCCTACGAGCAGTACTTC	CASSLPTGAAYEQYF
TRBV27	NA	TRBJ1-1	NA	TGTGCCAGCAGACGTACAGGGTTGAACACTGAAGCTTTCTTT	CASRRTGLNTEAFF
TRBV14	NA	TRBJ1-2	TRBD1	TGTGCCAGCAGCCAGGCCACAGGGGGCTATGGCTACACCTTC	CASSQATGGYGYTF
TRBV29-1	NA	TRBJ2-7	TRBD2	TGCAGCGCTAGAACTAGCGGGGGGGGGCACGAGCAGTACTTC	CSARTSGGGHEQYF
TRBV11-2	few	TRBJ2-1	TRBD2	TGTGCCAGCACCCTAGCGGGGGGGATAAATGAGCAGTTCTTC	CASTLAGGINEQFF
TRBV18	NA	TRBJ1-4	NA	TGTGCCAGCTCACGCGGGCCTGTGTCTGCAACTAATGAAAAACTGTTTTTT	CASSRGPVSATNEKLFF
TRBV6-5	NA	TRBJ1-1	NA	TGTGCCAGCATGCGGGGCGAGGGGACTGAAGCTTTCTTT	CASMRGEGTEAFF
TRBV7-9	NA	TRBJ2-7	TRBD1	TGTGCCAGCAGCTCCGGGACAGACTACGAGCAGTACTTC	CASSSGTDYEQYF
TRBV3-1/TRBV3-2	NA	TRBJ1-2	NA	TGTGCCAGCAGTCTCCGGGAATCTGGCTACACCTTC	CASSLRESGYTF
TRBV12-3/TRBV12-4	NA	TRBJ1-4	TRBD1	TGTGCCAGCAGTCCAGACCGGGGACAGCGGATTTTT	CASSPDRGQRIF
TRBV11-3	NA	TRBJ1-1	TRBD1	TGTGCCAGCAGCCCCAAGGACAGGGGAGGCACTGAAGCTTTCTTT	CASSPKDRGGTEAFF
TRBV5-1	NA	TRBJ2-7	NA	TGCGCCAGCAGCTTGGTCTGGGCAGGATCGGGGGTGGGTTCCTACGAGCAGTACTTC	CASSLVWAGSGVGSYEQYF
TRBV6-6	NA	TRBJ2-1	NA	TGTGCCACCACTCCACCGGGACTGTTCAATGAGCAGTTCTTC	CATTPPGLFNEQFF
TRBV6-5	NA	TRBJ1-6	TRBD1	TGTGCCAGCAGTTTAACAGGGGAGGATTCACCCCTCCACTTT	CASSLTGEDSPLHF
TRBV20-1	once	TRBJ1-1	TRBD1	TGCAGTGCTAGTATTCGACAGGGCCAGACTGAAGCTTTCTTT	CSASIRQGQTEAFF
TRBV19	NA	TRBJ1-5	NA	TGTGCCAGTAGTGTAACTTCGGTCAGCAATCAGCCCCAGCATTTT	CASSVTSVSNQPQHF
TRBV27	NA	TRBJ2-7	NA	TGTGCCAGCAGTTTATCTACAGGGCCCTCCTACGAGCAGTACTTC	CASSLSTGPSYEQYF
TRBV28	NA	TRBJ2-7	TRBD2	TGTGCCAGCATCCCGGGCGGGGGGAGTTACGAGCAGTACTTC	CASIPGGGSYEQYF
TRBV4-3	once	TRBJ2-1	TRBD2	TGCGCCAGCAGCCAAGGGTGGGCGAGTCTAGCGGGAGACAATGAGCAGTTCTTC	CASSQGWASLAGDNEQFF
TRBV19	NA	TRBJ1-2	NA	TGTGCCAGCGAAGCCGGGACACTCGAAAGGGGGAAAGGCTACACCTTC	CASEAGTLERGKGYTF
TRBV7-8	NA	TRBJ2-1	NA	TGTGCCAGCAGCCCACTAGGCAATGAGCAGTTCTTC	CASSPLGNEQFF
TRBV9	NA	TRBJ2-5	TRBD2	TGTGCCAGCAGCGCCAGCGGGGGGGCACAAGAGACCCAGTACTTC	CASSASGGAQETQYF
TRBV29-1	NA	TRBJ1-2	NA	TGCAGCGTTGCCGCTATAGCTTCTAACTATGGCTACACCTTC	CSVAAIASNYGYTF
TRBV2	few	TRBJ1-6	NA	TGTGCCAGCAATGGGGCAGCACATAATTCACCCCTCCACTTT	CASNGAAHNSPLHF
TRBV2	NA	TRBJ1-1	TRBD1	TGTGCCAGCAGTGTGGACAGGGGAGACACTGAAGCTTTCTTT	CASSVDRGDTEAFF
TRBV9	NA	TRBJ1-2	NA	TGTGCCAGCAGCGTCGACAGCAATACAGCGTCCTACACCTTC	CASSVDSNTASYTF
TRBV6-2/TRBV6-3	NA	TRBJ1-4	NA	TGTGCCAGCAGTTACTCGGGCACGACGGAACTGTTTTTT	CASSYSGTTELFF
TRBV13	NA	TRBJ1-4	NA	TGTGCCAGCAGCCGGAGATATGCAACTAATGAAAAACTGTTTTTT	CASSRRYATNEKLFF
TRBV19	NA	TRBJ1-1	TRBD1	TGTGCCAGTAGTGCGGACAGGGACACTGAAGCTTTCTTT	CASSADRDTEAFF
TRBV9	NA	TRBJ2-1	NA	TGTGCCAGCAGCCCCGCGGACTGGAATGAGCAGTTCTTC	CASSPADWNEQFF
TRBV18	NA	TRBJ1-1	NA	TGTGCCAGCTCACCGCCCCATACCAAAACAGGGACTGAAGCTTTCTTT	CASSPPHTKTGTEAFF